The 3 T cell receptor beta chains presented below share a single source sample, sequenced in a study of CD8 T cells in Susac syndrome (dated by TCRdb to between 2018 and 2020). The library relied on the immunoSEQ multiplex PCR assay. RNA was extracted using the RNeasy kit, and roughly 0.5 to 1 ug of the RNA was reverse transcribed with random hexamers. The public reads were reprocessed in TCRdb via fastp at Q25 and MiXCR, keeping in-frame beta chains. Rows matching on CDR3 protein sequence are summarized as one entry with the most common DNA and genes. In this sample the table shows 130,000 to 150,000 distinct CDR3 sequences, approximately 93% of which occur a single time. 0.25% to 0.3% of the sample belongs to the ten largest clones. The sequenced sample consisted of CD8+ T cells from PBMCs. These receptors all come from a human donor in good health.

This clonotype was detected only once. CDR3 protein: CASRQGLYNEQFF. The CDR3 bases are TGTGCCAGCAGACAGGGACTCTACAATGAGCAGTTCTTC. This chain links TRBV27 with TRBJ2-1, with D tentatively TRBD1 or TRBD2 (6 bases each). Germline V gene data show CDR1 as MNHEY and CDR2 as SMNVEV (reference sequence). V lost 6 bases and J 3 bases, leaving 9 bases between the germline ends. This CDR3 spans 13 amino acids.

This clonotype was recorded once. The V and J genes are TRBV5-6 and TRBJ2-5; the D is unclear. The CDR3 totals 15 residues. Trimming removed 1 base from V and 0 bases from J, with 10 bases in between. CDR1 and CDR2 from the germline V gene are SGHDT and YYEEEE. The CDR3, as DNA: TGTGCCAGCAGCTTGAACAGACCGTACCAAGAGACCCAGTACTTC. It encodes CASSLNRPYQETQYF.

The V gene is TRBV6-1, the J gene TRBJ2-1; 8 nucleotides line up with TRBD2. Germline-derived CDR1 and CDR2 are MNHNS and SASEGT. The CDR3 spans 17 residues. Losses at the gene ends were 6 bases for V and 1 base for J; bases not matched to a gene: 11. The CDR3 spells CASSPSGSRGSYNEQFF. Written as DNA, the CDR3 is TGTGCCAGCAGCCCAAGCGGGAGCAGAGGATCCTACAATGAGCAGTTCTTC.